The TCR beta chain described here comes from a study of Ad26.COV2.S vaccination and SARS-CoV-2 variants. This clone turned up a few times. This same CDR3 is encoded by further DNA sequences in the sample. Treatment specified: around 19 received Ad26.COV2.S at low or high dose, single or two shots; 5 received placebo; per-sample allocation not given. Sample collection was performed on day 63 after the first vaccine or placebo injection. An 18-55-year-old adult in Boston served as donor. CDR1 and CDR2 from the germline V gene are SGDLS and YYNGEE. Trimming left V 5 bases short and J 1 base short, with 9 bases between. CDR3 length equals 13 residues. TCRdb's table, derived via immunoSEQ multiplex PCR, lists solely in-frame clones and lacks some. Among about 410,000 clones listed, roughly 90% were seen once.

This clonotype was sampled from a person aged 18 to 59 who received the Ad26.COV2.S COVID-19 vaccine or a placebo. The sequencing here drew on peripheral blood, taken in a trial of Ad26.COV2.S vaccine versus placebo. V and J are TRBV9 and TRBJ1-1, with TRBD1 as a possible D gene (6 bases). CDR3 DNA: TGTGCCAGCAGTGAGACAGGGAACACTGAAGCTTTCTTT. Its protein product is CASSETGNTEAFF.